A selection of T cell receptor beta chains follows, all from one sample in a study of blood T cell repertoires in COVID-19. The method was immunoSEQ multiplex PCR; TCRdb's version includes in-frame clones alone and lacks a portion of them. The sample shows under 250,000 clones, around nine tenths of them seen only once. Sequenced material: PBMCs or T cells enriched from blood (not recorded which). These receptors were taken from a man aged 30 to 45 who had recovered from COVID-19. The CDR3 runs from the conserved cysteine through the conserved F or W. D genes are given only for firm matches. Size tells how often a clone was seen (once, few, many) or the class of an expanded clone, and some rows leave it out.

>TRBJ2-1|TRBD2|NA|TRBV3-1/TRBV3-2
CASRPSGRASDNEQFF
TGTGCCAGCAGACCTAGCGGGAGGGCCAGCGACAATGAGCAGTTCTTC
>TRBJ2-5|TRBD2|once|TRBV10-3
CAPGEGQGKETQYF
TGTGCCCCTGGGGAGGGCCAGGGTAAAGAGACCCAGTACTTC
>TRBJ1-2|TRBD1|NA|TRBV29-1
CSGGGTGYGYTF
TGCAGCGGAGGAGGGACAGGGTATGGCTACACCTTC
>TRBJ1-1|NA|once|TRBV5-4
CASRGGAPSNTEAFF
TGTGCCAGCAGAGGGGGAGCCCCATCGAACACTGAAGCTTTCTTT
>TRBJ2-6|NA|NA|TRBV18
CASSPNRGPGANVLTF
TGTGCCAGCTCACCGAATAGGGGTCCTGGGGCCAACGTCCTGACTTTC
>TRBJ1-3|NA|NA|TRBV7-9
CASSLAPVEIRGNTIYF
TGTGCCAGCAGCTTAGCGCCGGTGGAGATCCGGGGAAACACCATATATTTT
>TRBJ2-1|TRBD1|NA|TRBV27
CASNKPGQGPSNGQFF
TGTGCCAGCAATAAACCTGGACAGGGCCCCTCAAACGGGCAGTTCTTC
>TRBJ1-6|NA|NA|TRBV6-1
CASSGRQVDTYNSPLHF
TGTGCCAGCAGTGGGCGACAGGTGGACACCTATAATTCACCCCTCCACTTT
>TRBJ1-1|NA|NA|TRBV4-1
CASSSTGTTEAFF
TGCGCCAGCAGCAGTACAGGGACCACTGAAGCTTTCTTT
>TRBJ1-4|NA|NA|TRBV7-9
CASSLREKLFF
TGTGCCAGCAGCTTGCGCGAAAAACTGTTTTTT
>TRBJ2-1|NA|NA|TRBV28
CASSLIMGSNEQFF
TGTGCCAGCAGTCTTATAATGGGCTCCAATGAGCAGTTCTTC
>TRBJ2-1|NA|NA|TRBV3-1/TRBV3-2
CASRPTGARSSYNEQFF
TGTGCCAGCAGACCCACTGGAGCGCGGAGCTCCTACAATGAGCAGTTCTTC